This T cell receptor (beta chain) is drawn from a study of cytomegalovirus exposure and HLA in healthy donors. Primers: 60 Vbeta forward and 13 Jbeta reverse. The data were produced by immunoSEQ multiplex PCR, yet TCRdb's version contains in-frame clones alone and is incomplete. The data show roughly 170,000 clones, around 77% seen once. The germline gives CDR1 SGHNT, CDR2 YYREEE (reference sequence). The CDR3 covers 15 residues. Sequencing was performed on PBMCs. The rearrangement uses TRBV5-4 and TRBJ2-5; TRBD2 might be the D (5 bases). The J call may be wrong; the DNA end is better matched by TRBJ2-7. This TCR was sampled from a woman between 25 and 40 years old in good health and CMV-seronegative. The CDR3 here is CASSEDSDSSYEQYF. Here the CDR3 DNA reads TGTGCCAGCAGCGAGGATAGCGATAGCTCCTACGAGCAGTACTTC.